The present TCR beta chain was sequenced within a study of CD8 T cells in ankylosing spondylitis. Points from the study as a whole: Significant enrichment of disease-linked clones was reportedly seen in matched ankylosing spondylitis synovial fluid. Some of these motif variants have turned up before, in reports on reactive arthritis synovial fluid and blood. A TCR beta motif made of roughly eight highly homologous variants seemed typical of ankylosing spondylitis blood.

The CDR3 covers 16 residues. CDR1 and CDR2 (germline): SGHTA, FQGNSA. V was shortened by 1 base and J by 3 bases, with 14 bases between the two germline ends. As for this clonotype: What it binds is not known.

Quantitative 5'-RACE with molecular barcodes generated TCR beta libraries. TCRdb re-analysed the 5' RACE reads in MiXCR, keeping a single row per CDR3 protein. The profile covers more than 600,000 distinct CDR3 sequences, with under 20% appearing a single time and about 20% taken by the ten largest. The sequence was obtained from a male donor with ankylosing spondylitis. The sequenced material came from blood, either unsorted or a sorted T cell fraction (not recorded which). The V gene is TRBV7-2, the J gene TRBJ2-3; possibly TRBD2 for D (6 bases). The CDR3 protein is CASSLGYLGGTDTQYF. The CDR3 coding sequence is TGTGCCAGCAGCTTAGGGTACTTGGGGGGAACAGATACGCAGTATTTT.